This T cell receptor (beta chain) emerged from a study of shared clonotypes between healthy human individuals (dated by TCRdb to the early 2020s). For the wider study: The cohort included three men and a couple of women between 18 and 49 years of age. To estimate repertoire size and how much clonotypes are shared between individuals, the study performed deep sequencing of blood TCR repertoires from roughly five healthy adults. Libraries were prepared and TCR repertoires were sequenced by different laboratories using diverse techniques, in order to increase sequencing depth and limit assay-specific biases. Per donor, leukapheresis produced somewhere between about 0.9 and 9.5 billion PBMCs. For each donor, CD4 naive and CD4 memory were each given three plates, CD8 naive was given two plates, and CD8 memory was given one plate.

Using the deep immunoSEQ assay, multiplex PCR amplified TCR CDR3 regions from genomic DNA. For each cell subset, the extracted genomic DNA was distributed evenly across all wells of several immunoSEQ 96-well plates, and each plate served as one replicate. For sorted subsets, each replicate PCR was loaded with about 0.2 ug genomic DNA, equivalent to approximately 33,000 T cell genomes. Purified libraries were quantified with a Qubit 3.0 fluorometer, sized on a Bioanalyzer 2100, and re-quantified with the KAPA Library Quantification kit. A separate single-read 150-cycle Illumina NextSeq 550 flow cell was used to sequence each immunoSEQ 96-well plate. Concerning the study's data processing: Because the immunoSEQ output included only junctional sequences and no quality scores, the filtering could not be the same as the filtering used for full-length reads. Sequences were annotated with PyIR, a Python wrapper for IgBLAST v1.9, using IMGT germline references to assign V/J genes and CDR3. Reads were removed for weak V/J assignments (E-value above 1e-6), missing CDR3, stop codons, out-of-frame junctions, or ambiguous translated residues. V3J clonotypes were defined by identical inferred V gene, J gene, and CDR3 amino acid sequence. To compute the percentage overlap between repertoires, the number of shared unique clonotypes was divided by the size of the smaller repertoire. Richness of each repertoire was evaluated using RTK rarefaction, the Chao1 estimator, and Recon v2.1 estimates of unobserved clonotypes. Generation probabilities for all TCRbeta clonotypes obtained by the gDNA method from a handful of donors were computed using OLGA. TCRdb took over this immuneACCESS table, retaining in-frame rearrangements with V and J assigned. Such tables are incomplete; in checked studies, under half of the missing clones stem from an unresolved V gene, and the remainder is unexplained. V and J calls and clone size are those listed in that table; D and trimming were worked out from the DNA. The sample table records a few million clones; approximately 95% of these occur just once. The ten largest clonotypes hold 0.39% of the sample.

The donors were healthy, HIV-negative adults with no recently reported acute infections or vaccinations. Every donor was a Caucasian adult residing in Nashville, Tennessee, USA. CD4+ T cells were enriched by magnetic negative selection, after which naive cells were positively selected on CD45RA and the negative fraction was taken as the memory subset. After blood collection by leukapheresis, PBMCs were isolated using Ficoll-Histopaque density gradient centrifugation and then cryopreserved in the vapor phase of liquid nitrogen. Purity and quantity of every magnetically sorted T cell population were checked by analytical flow cytometry. From each sorted fraction, genomic DNA was isolated and quantified by UV absorbance on a Nanodrop 2000c. Results the study describes overall, beyond this receptor: Estimated clonotype richness was generally larger for naive than for memory subsets. Incomplete sequencing was indicated by rarefaction of sorted-subset datasets, despite the large sequencing depth. Across a handful of donors, about 5.2% of naive CD4, 3.5% of naive CD8, 2.3% of memory CD4, and 0.4% of memory CD8 clonotypes were shared. Because the study included a small number of donors, the genetic and exposure-history diversity represented was limited. Based on pairwise subsampling, the degree of clonotype sharing among donors was expected to be affected by sequencing depth. Sampling was limited to blood, and TCR repertoires in tissue likely differ from TCR repertoires in blood. Clonotypes shared by all four sorted-subset donors showed higher generation probabilities than non-shared clonotypes.

As regards this clone: Its antigen has not been determined. The sample holds no much larger clone one base away, and base qualities are not on file.

The TCR comes from a man between 18 and 35 years old in good health. Some clones in this sample may be carry-over from other donors' samples. Sequencing was performed on naive CD4+ T cells from PBMCs. Read against the paper, the sample's cell subset or site label means: CD45RA+ positively selected.

The DNA sequence is TGTGCCAGCAGGGGTCGCAGGGGTCAAGAGACCCAGTACTTC. This translates into CASRGRRGQETQYF. Recombination connected TRBV28 to TRBJ2-5, with TRBD1 tentatively as D gene (6 bases match). From the cysteine up to the phenylalanine, the CDR3 has a length of 14 residues. Only the CDR3 DNA is retained, 42 bases long and in frame from the first base. CDR1 and CDR2, looked up from the germline V gene, are MDHEN and SYDVKM. V is pared back by 6 bases and J by 2 bases, with 13 bases lying between the germline termini.